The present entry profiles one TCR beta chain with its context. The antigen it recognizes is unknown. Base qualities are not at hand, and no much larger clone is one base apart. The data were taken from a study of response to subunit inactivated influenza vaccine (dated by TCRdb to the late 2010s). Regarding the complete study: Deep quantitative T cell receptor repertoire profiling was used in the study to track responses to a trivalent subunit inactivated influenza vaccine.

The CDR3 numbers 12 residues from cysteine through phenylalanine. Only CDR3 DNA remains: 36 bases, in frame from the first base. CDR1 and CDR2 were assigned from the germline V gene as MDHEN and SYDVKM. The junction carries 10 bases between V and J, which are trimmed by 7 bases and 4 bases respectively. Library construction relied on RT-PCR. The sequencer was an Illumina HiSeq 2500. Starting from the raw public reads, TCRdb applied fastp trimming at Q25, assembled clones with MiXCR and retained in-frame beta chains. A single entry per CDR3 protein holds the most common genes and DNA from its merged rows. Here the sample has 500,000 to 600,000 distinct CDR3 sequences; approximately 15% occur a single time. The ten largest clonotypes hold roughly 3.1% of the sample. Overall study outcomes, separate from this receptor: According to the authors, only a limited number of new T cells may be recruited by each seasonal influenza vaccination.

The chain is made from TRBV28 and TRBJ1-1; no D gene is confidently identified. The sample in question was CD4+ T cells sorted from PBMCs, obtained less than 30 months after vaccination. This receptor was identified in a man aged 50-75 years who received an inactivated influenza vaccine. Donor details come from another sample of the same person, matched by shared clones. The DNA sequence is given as TGTGCCAGCAACTTAGACCGCACTGAAGCTTTCTTT. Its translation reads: CASNLDRTEAFF.